This TCR beta chain is drawn from a study of a mutant IDH1 vaccine in newly diagnosed glioma. On the study more broadly: Treated individuals were around 60% male and roughly 40% female, averaging roughly 38 years of age. Pretreatment consisted of radiotherapy, temozolomide, or both, with most receiving both. In the visit schedule, V12 fell in week 35, while V13 fell in week 47. Broader study findings: Researchers report vaccine-induced immune responses in over 90% of patients.

Concerning this clone itself: The target antigen is unknown.

The data were produced by immunoSEQ multiplex PCR, yet TCRdb's version contains in-frame clones alone and is incomplete. The profile shows around 70,000 clones, around nine tenths of them singletons. Regarding time point: week 35, safety follow-up. Every vaccine dose comprised 300 ug of mutant IDH1 20-mer peptide plus topical imiquimod. Germline V gives CDR1 MNHEY, CDR2 SMNVEV (reference sequence). The V and J ends lost 6 bases and 2 bases, in that order; junction bases with no gene match: 14. The length of the CDR3 is 17 residues. The TCR was taken from a man aged 25-45 years with glioma. The chain combines TRBV27 with TRBJ1-2, with 8 bases that match TRBD1. Sequencing was performed on PBMCs, taken from a glioma patient whose treatment included an IDH1 peptide vaccine. CDR3 DNA: TGTGCCAGCAGCAGAGCCTCCGGGGACAGGCTCAACTATGGCTACACCTTC. Translating gives CASSRASGDRLNYGYTF.